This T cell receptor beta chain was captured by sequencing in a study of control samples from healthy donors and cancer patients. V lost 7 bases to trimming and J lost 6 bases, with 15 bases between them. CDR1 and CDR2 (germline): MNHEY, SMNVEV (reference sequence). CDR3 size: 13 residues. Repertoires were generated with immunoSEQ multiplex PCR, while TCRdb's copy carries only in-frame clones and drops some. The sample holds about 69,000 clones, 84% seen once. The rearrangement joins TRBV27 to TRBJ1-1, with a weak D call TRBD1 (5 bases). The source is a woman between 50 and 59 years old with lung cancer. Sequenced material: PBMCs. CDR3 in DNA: TGTGCCAGCATTAGAAACCTGGGGGCTGAAGCTTTCTTT. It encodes CASIRNLGAEAFF.